The clone carrying this T cell receptor (beta chain) was seen at least ten times. Its matching antigen is unknown. Time point specified: pre-sensitization, week 0. Treatment in this sample: therapeutic diphenylcyclopropenone sensitization with weekly scalp DPC. TCRdb independently ran MiXCR on the RACE reads; one entry per CDR3 protein. The table shows about 350,000 distinct CDR3 sequences, with approximately 5.8% occurring only once. The sample is drawn from a study of human T cells and chemical hapten exposure. Study-level points and caveats: TCRs above 1 in 1000 frequency stayed constant with DPC sensitization. Expanded TCR sets contained significantly more large CDR3 similarity clusters than controls.

The CDR3 totals 12 residues. Trimming shortened V by 1 base and J by 9 bases, and 11 bases separated the two germline ends. The germline V gene has CDR1 SQVTM and CDR2 ANQGSEA. The chain couples TRBV29-1 to TRBJ2-3; D is possibly TRBD2 (5 bases). This specimen was whole blood, taken in connection with sensitization to the hapten diphenylcyclopropenone (DPC). The receptor comes from a young woman with alopecia areata. Some clones in this sample may be carry-over from other donors' samples. CDR3 in amino acids: CSVEAGAGTQYF. CDR3 bases: TGCAGCGTTGAAGCGGGCGCGGGCACGCAGTATTTT.